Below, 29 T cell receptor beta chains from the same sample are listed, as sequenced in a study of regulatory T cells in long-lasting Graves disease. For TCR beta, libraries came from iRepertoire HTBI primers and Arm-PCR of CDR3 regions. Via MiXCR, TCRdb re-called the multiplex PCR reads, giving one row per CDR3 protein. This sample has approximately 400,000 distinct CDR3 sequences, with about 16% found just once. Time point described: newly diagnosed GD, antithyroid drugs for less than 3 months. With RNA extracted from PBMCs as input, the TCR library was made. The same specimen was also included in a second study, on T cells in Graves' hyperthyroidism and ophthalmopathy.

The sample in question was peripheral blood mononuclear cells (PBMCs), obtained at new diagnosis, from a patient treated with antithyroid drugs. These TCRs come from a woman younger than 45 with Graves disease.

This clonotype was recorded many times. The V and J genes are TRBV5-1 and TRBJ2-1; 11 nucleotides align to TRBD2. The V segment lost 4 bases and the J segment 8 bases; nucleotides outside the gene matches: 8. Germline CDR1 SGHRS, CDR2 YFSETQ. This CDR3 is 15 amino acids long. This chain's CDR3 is CASSLTSGSGDEQFF. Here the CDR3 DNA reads TGCGCCAGCAGCCTAACTAGCGGGAGTGGGGATGAGCAGTTCTTC.

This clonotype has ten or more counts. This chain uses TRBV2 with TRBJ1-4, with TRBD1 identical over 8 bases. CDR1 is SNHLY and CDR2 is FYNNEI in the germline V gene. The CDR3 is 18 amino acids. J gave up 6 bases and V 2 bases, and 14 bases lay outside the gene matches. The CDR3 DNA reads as TGTGCCAGCAGTGAAATAAGGCAGGGGGCAGCTGGATATGAAAAACTGTTTTTT. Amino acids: CASSEIRQGAAGYEKLFF.

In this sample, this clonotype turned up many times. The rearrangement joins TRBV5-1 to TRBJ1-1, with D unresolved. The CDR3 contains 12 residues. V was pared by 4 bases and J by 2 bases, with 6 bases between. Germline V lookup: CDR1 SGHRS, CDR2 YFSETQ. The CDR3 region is CASSNDNTEAFF. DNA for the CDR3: TGCGCCAGCAGCAATGATAACACTGAAGCTTTCTTT.

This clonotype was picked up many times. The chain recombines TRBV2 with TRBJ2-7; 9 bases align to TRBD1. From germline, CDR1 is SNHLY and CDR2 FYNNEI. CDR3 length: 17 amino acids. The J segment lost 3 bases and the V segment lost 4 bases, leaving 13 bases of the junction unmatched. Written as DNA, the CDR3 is TGTGCCAGCAGTGTCTACAGGGGGCGGATCGGTAACTACGAGCAGTACTTC. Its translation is CASSVYRGRIGNYEQYF.

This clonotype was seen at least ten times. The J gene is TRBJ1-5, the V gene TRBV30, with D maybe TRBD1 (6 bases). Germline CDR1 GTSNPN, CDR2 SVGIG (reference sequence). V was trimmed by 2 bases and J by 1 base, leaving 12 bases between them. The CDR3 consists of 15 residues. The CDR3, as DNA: TGTGCCTGGAGTAAAACAGGGTTAAGCAATCAGCCCCAGCATTTT. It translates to CAWSKTGLSNQPQHF.

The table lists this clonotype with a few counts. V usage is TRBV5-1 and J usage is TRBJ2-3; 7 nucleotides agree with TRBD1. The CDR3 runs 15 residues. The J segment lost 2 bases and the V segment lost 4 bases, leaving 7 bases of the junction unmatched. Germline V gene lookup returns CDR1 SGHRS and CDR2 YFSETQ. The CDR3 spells CASSRDSLYTDTQYF. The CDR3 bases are TGCGCCAGCAGCAGGGACAGCCTATACACAGATACGCAGTATTTT.

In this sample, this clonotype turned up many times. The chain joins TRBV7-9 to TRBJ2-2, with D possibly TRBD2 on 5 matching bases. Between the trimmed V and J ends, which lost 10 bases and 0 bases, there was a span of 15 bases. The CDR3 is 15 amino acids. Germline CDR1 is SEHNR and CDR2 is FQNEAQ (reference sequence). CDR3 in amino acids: CATTRGSANTGELFF. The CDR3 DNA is TGTGCCACGACGAGAGGTAGCGCGAACACCGGGGAGCTGTTTTTT.

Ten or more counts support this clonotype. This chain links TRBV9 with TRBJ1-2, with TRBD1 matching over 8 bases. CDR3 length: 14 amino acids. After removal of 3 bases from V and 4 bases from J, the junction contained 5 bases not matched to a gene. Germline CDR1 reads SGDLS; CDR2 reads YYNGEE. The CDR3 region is CASSDPGQVYGYTF. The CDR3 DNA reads TGTGCCAGCAGCGATCCGGGACAGGTCTATGGCTACACCTTC.

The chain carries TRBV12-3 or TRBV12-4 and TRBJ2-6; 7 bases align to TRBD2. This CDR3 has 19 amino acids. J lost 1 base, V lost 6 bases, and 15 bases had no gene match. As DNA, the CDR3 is TGTGCCAGCAGCTTCGCCCGGGGGGACCCAATATCTGGGGCCAACGTCCTGACTTTC. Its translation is CASSFARGDPISGANVLTF.

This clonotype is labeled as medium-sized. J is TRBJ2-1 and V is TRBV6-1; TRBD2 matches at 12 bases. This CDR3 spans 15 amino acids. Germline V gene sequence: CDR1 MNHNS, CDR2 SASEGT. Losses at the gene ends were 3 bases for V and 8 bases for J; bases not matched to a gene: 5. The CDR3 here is CASSETSGSADEQFF. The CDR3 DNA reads TGTGCCAGCAGTGAGACTAGCGGGAGTGCTGATGAGCAGTTCTTC.

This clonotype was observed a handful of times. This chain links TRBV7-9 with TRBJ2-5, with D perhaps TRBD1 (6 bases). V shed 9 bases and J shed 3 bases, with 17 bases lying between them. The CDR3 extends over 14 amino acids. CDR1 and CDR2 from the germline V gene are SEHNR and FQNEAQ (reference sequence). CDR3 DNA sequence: TGTGCCAGTCAGGACACAGGGCGGGAAGAGACCCAGTACTTC. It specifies CASQDTGREETQYF.

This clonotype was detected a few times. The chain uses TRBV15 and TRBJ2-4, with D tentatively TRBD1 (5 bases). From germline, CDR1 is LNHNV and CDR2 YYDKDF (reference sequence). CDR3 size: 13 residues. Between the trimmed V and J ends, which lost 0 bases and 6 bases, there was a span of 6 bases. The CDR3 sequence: CATSRDRGNIQYF. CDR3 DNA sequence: TGTGCCACCAGCAGAGATAGGGGAAACATTCAGTACTTC.

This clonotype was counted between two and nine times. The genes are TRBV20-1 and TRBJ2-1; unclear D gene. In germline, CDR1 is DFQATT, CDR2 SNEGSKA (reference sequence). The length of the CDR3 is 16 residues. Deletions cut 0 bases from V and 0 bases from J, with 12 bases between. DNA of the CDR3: TGCAGTGCTAGAGATCGTATGCTAAGCTCCTACAATGAGCAGTTCTTC. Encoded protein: CSARDRMLSSYNEQFF.

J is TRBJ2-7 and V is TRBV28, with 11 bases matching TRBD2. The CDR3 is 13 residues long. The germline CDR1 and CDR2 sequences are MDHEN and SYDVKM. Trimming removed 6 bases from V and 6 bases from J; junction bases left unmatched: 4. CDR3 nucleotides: TGTGCCAGCAGCCAGACTAGCGGGATCGAGCAGTACTTC. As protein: CASSQTSGIEQYF.

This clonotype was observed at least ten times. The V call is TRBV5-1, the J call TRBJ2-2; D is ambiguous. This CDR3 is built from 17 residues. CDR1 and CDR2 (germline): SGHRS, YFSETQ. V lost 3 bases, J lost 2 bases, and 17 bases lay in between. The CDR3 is CASSSSTSSFNTGELFF. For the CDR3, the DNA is TGCGCCAGCAGCTCAAGCACAAGTTCTTTTAACACCGGGGAGCTGTTTTTT.

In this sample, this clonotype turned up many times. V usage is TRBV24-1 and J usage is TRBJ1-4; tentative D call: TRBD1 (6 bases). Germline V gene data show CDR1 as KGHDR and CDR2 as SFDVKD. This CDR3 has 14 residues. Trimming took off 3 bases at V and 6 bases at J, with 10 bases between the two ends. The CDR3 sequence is CATSDPRQDEKLFF. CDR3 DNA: TGTGCCACCAGTGATCCCCGACAGGATGAAAAACTGTTTTTT.

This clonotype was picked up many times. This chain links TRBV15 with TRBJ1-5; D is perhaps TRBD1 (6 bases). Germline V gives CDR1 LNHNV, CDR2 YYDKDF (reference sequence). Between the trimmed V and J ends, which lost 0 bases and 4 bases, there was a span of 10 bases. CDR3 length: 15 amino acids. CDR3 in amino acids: CATSRDGQTNQPQHF. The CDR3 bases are TGTGCCACCAGCAGAGATGGACAGACTAATCAGCCCCAGCATTTT.

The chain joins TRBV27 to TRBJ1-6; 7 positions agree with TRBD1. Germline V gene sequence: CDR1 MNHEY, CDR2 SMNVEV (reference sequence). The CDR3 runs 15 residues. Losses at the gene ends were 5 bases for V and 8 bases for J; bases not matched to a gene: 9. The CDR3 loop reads CASSEQGLLDSPLHF. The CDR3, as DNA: TGTGCCAGCAGTGAACAGGGGCTGTTGGATTCACCCCTCCACTTT.

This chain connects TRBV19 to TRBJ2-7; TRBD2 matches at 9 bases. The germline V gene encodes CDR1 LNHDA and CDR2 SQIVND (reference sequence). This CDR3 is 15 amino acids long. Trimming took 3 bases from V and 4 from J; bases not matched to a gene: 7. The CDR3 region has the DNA TGTGCCAGTAGTATCGGAAGCGGGAGGCGGTACGAGCAGTACTTC. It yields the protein CASSIGSGRRYEQYF.

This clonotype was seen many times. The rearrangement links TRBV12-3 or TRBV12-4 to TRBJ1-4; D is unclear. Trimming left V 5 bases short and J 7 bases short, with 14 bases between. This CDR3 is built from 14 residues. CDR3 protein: CASSPPHSSEKLFF. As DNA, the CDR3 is TGTGCCAGCAGTCCTCCTCATAGCTCTGAAAAACTGTTTTTT.

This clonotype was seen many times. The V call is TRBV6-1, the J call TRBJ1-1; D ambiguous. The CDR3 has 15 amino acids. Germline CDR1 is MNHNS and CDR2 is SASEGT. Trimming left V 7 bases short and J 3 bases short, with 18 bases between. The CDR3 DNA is TGTGCCAGCAATTCACGGCCACCACGGGACACTGAAGCTTTCTTT. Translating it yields CASNSRPPRDTEAFF.

This CDR3 reads CASSQAGDNEQFF. The CDR3 DNA is TGTGCCAGCAGCCAAGCGGGAGACAATGAGCAGTTCTTC. The V and J genes are TRBV3-1 and TRBJ2-1; maybe TRBD2 (6 bases). This CDR3 has 13 amino acids. Germline V gene sequence: CDR1 LGHDT, CDR2 YNNKEL (reference sequence). Trimming took 1 base from V and 5 from J, leaving 6 bases between them.

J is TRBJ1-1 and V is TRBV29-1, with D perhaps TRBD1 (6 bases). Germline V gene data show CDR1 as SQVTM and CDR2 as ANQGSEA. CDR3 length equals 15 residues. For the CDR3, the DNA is TGCAGACACCCTCCCGGGGGCACTATGAACACTGAAGCTTTCTTT. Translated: CRHPPGGTMNTEAFF.

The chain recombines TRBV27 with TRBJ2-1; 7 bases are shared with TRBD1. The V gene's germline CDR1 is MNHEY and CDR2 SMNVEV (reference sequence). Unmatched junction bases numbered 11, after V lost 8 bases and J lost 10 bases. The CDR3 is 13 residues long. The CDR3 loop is CASARTGLLEQFF. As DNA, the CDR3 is TGTGCCAGCGCCCGGACAGGCTTATTGGAGCAGTTCTTC.

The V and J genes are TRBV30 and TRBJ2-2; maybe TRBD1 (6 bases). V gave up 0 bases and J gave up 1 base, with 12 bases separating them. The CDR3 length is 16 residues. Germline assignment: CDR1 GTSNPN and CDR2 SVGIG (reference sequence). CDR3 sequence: CAWSVSWTENTGELFF. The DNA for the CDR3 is TGTGCCTGGAGTGTATCTTGGACAGAGAACACCGGGGAGCTGTTTTTT.

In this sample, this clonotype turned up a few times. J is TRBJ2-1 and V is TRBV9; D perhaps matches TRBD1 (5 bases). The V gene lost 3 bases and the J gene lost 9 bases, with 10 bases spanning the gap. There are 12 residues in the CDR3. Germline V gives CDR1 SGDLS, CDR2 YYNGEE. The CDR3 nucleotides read TGTGCCAGCAGCGGAGCAGGGTCTGAGCAGTTCTTC. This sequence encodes CASSGAGSEQFF. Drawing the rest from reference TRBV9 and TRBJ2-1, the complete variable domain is DSGVTQTPKHLITATGQRVTLRCSPRSGDLSVYWYQQSLDQGLQFLIQYYNGEERAKGNILERFSAQQFPDLHSELNLSSLELGDSALYFCASSGAGSEQFFGPGTRLTVL.

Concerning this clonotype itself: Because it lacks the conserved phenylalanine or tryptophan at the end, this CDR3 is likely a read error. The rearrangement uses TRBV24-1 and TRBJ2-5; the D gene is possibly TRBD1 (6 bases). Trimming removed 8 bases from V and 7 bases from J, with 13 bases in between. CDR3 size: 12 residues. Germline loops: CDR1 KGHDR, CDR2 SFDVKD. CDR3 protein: CATKHRDGTQYS. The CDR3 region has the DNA TGTGCCACCAAACACAGGGACGGGACCCAGTACTCC.

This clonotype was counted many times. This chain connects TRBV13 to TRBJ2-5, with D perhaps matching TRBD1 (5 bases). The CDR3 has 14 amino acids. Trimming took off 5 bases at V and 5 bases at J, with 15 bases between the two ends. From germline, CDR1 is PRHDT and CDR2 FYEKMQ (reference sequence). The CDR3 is CASSLQQAIETQYF. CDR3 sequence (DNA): TGTGCCAGCAGCCTACAACAGGCTATCGAGACCCAGTACTTC.

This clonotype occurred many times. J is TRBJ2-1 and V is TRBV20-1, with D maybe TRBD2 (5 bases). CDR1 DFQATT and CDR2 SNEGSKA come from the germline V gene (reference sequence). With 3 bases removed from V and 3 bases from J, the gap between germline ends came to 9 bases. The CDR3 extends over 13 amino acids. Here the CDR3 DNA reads TGCAGTGCTAGTGCCGGGAACTACAATGAGCAGTTCTTC. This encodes CSASAGNYNEQFF.